This T cell receptor beta chain was obtained from a study of early T cells in non-severe SARS-CoV-2 infection (dated by TCRdb to the early 2020s). Background on the whole study: TCR sequencing used bulk RNA from unsorted whole blood, so alpha and beta chains could not be paired.

The study was a case-control design nested within a healthcare worker cohort in London, UK, with weekly nasopharyngeal swab PCR tests and blood sampling. Healthcare workers were enrolled in the week of the UK lockdown, from 23 to 31 March 2020, and were followed every week for up to roughly 15 weeks. What the research found in general, with its limitations: VDJdb matching was skewed toward anti-spike CD8 responses and likely underestimated virus-specific expansions by missing private and CD4 specificities.

Libraries came from 5' RACE. The reads were generated on a NextSeq 500. In the TCR library protocol, unique molecular identifiers were attached to individual cDNA molecules to correct for PCR bias and sequencing error. Both TCR alpha and beta chains were sequenced, and tight co-correlation was observed between alpha and beta sequence abundances in each sample. Concerning the study's data processing: V gene, J gene and CDR3 annotation of TCR sequences was performed with Decombinator V4. Expanded TCRs were defined as changing significantly between any two time points under a Poisson model with p below 0.0001. TCR abundances were normalised to the total number of TCRs sequenced in each sample and reported as counts per million. MAIT TCRs were defined by TRAV1-2 paired with TRAJ12, TRAJ20 or TRAJ33, and iNKT TCRs by TRAV10 paired with TRAJ18. VDJdb, accessed 1 November 2021, was searched for CMV, EBV and SARS-CoV-2 annotated TCRs, excluding TCRs annotated for multiple antigens. TCRdb trimmed the raw reads at Q25, called clones with MiXCR and kept productive beta chains. Rows with a matching CDR3 protein are joined into one entry that keeps the most common DNA and genes. The V and J calls and clone size come from TCRdb's table, not from the authors' own analysis. The sample contains approximately 80,000 distinct CDR3 sequences, 10% to 12% of them found a single time. The ten largest make up around 12% of the sample.

The cysteine opens and the phenylalanine closes a CDR3 of 15 amino acids. The only DNA kept is the CDR3, 45 bases in frame from the first base. V is pared back by 5 bases and J by 0 bases, with 11 bases lying between the germline termini. In its sample, this clonotype was seen a few times. Its antigen remains undetermined. Base qualities are not provided; no much larger clone lies one nucleotide away. This receptor was obtained from an adult who was a healthcare worker with PCR-confirmed SARS-CoV-2 infection or an uninfected control (not recorded which). The specimen was whole blood, collected at baseline. The chain joins TRBV12-3 or TRBV12-4 to TRBJ2-1, with the D gene too uncertain to name. The nucleotides read TGTGCCAGCAGTGATCACTCGAGCTCCTACAATGAGCAGTTCTTC. The encoded protein is CASSDHSSSYNEQFF.